This entry is about one T cell receptor beta chain. This sample was included in a study of PD-L1 blockade in urothelial cancer. The CDR3 loop spans 16 amino acids. In germline, CDR1 is SGHRS, CDR2 YFSETQ. The trim removed 4 bases at V and 2 bases at J, leaving 5 bases unmatched. This table comes from immunoSEQ multiplex PCR, and its TCRdb copy is limited to in-frame clones, with some not included. The table shows around 120,000 clones, with approximately 85% occurring only once. Here the sequenced sample was PBMCs, taken around atezolizumab (anti-PD-L1) treatment. This receptor was taken from a man between 50 and 59 years old with urothelial cancer. The gene calls are TRBV5-1 and TRBJ2-2; 10 nucleotides match TRBD1. The DNA for the CDR3 is TGCGCCAGCAGCGCGGGACAGGGGTCAAACACCGGGGAGCTGTTTTTT. As protein: CASSAGQGSNTGELFF.